This is a list of T cell receptor beta chains from one sample in a study of cytomegalovirus exposure and HLA in healthy donors. The table came from immunoSEQ multiplex PCR; TCRdb's copy has only in-frame clones and leaves some out. The sample has roughly 120,000 clones; about 73% are singletons. Sequencing used PBMCs. These receptors all stem from a woman aged 50 to 60 in good health and CMV-seropositive. The conserved cysteine and the conserved F or W are not part of the CDR3 here.

v_call	j_call	cdr3_aa
TRBV6-4	TRBJ2-1	ASSDSPFRDNEQF
TRBV4-1	TRBJ2-7	ASSHPGAVSAYEQY
TRBV5-8	TRBJ2-2	ASSLGKRTGELF
TRBV7-2	TRBJ1-2	ASSQDSYGYT
TRBV7-8	TRBJ2-5	ASSHSGGPQETQY
TRBV5-1	TRBJ2-2	ASSGLEGGELF
TRBV7-9	TRBJ2-7	ASSSQEGGQVPYEQY
TRBV10-3	TRBJ2-7	ALRVAGGSGEQY
TRBV5-1	TRBJ2-3	ASSLGEGTDTQY
TRBV20-1	TRBJ2-1	SATPGTGLF
TRBV7-9	TRBJ1-1	ASSLRAGRGTEAF
TRBV4-2	TRBJ2-2	ASSQDLLVTGELF
TRBV4-2	TRBJ2-7	ASSRDRGLSYEQY
TRBV15	TRBJ2-3	AVGYGGSGADTQY
TRBV9	TRBJ2-5	ASSVGAGAGETQY
TRBV9	TRBJ2-7	ASSVVGDSYEQY